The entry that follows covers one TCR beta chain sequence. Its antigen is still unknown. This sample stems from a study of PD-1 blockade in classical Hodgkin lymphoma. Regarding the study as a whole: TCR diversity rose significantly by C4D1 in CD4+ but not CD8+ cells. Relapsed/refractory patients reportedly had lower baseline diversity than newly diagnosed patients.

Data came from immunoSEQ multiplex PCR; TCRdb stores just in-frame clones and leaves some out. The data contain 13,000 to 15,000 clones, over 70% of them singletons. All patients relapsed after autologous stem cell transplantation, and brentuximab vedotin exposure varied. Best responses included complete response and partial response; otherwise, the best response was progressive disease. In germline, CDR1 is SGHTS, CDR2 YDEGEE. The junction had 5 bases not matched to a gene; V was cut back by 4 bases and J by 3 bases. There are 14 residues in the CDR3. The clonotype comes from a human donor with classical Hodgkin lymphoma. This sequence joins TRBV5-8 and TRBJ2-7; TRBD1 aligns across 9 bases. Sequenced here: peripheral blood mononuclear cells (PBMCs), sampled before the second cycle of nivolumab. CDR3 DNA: TGTGCCAGCAGCCCGGGACAGGGAGTCTACGAGCAGTACTTC. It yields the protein CASSPGQGVYEQYF. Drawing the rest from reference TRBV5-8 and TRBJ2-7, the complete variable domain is EAGVTQSPTHLIKTRGQQATLRCSPISGHTSVYWYQQALGLGLQFLLWYDEGEERNRGNFPPRFSGRQFPNYSSELNVNALELEDSALYLCASSPGQGVYEQYFGPGTRLTVT.